This is a list of T cell receptor beta chains from one sample in a study of Ad26.COV2.S vaccination and SARS-CoV-2 variants. The method was immunoSEQ multiplex PCR; TCRdb's version includes in-frame clones alone and lacks a portion of them. The profile covers 360,000 or so clones, with approximately 89% appearing a single time and about 2% taken by the ten largest. Sequenced material: peripheral blood, taken in a trial of Ad26.COV2.S vaccine versus placebo. These receptor sequences come from a person aged 18-60 years who received the Ad26.COV2.S COVID-19 vaccine or a placebo. The CDR3 runs from the conserved cysteine through the conserved F or W. A D gene is named only where the DNA matches it firmly. Size is omitted from some rows. Given values are once, few, many or a class for expanded clones.

TRBV5-4	NA	TRBJ2-7	NA	TGTGCCAGCAGCTCAGGCACCTACGAGCAGTACTTC	CASSSGTYEQYF
TRBV12-3/TRBV12-4	NA	TRBJ2-5	NA	TGTGCCAGCAGTTTACCAGGGCACGAGACCCAGTACTTC	CASSLPGHETQYF
TRBV9	NA	TRBJ2-1	NA	TGTGCCAGCAGCGCCCACTCTCCGGGGTACAATGAGCAGTTCTTC	CASSAHSPGYNEQFF
TRBV14	TRBD1	TRBJ1-3	NA	TGTGCCAGCAGCCAAATTGGACAGGGGGCATTTGGAAACACCATATATTTT	CASSQIGQGAFGNTIYF
TRBV19	TRBD1	TRBJ2-7	few	TGTGCCAGTAGTGGGTCCCCCTGGGACAGGACCCTAAGCGAGCAGTACTTC	CASSGSPWDRTLSEQYF
TRBV10-2	NA	TRBJ1-1	few	TGCGCCAGCAGTGAGTCTGGCCCATCGGGCACTGAAGCTTTCTTT	CASSESGPSGTEAFF
TRBV28	NA	TRBJ1-2	NA	TGTGCCAGCAGAAATTCCGGGACCGATGGCTACACCTTC	CASRNSGTDGYTF
TRBV7-2	NA	TRBJ2-7	NA	TGTGCCAGCAGCTTAACTCCGGGTGGGAGTTCCTACGAGCAGTACTTC	CASSLTPGGSSYEQYF
TRBV2	NA	TRBJ2-7	NA	TGTGCCAGCAGCCCACGGGCACAGGCCTTCTACGAGCAGTACTTC	CASSPRAQAFYEQYF
TRBV5-1	TRBD1	TRBJ1-2	NA	TGCGCCAGCAGCCGGGACAGGGTTTTGAATGGCTACACCTTC	CASSRDRVLNGYTF